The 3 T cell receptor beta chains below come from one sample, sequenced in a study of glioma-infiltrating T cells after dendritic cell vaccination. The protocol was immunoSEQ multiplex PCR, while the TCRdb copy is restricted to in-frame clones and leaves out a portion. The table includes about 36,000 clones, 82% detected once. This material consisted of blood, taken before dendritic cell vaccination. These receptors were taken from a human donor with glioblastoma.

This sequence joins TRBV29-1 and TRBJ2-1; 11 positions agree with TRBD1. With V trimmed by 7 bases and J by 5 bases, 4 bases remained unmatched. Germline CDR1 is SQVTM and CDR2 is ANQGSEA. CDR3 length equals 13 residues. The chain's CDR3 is CSARDRGDNEQFF. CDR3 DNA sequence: TGCAGCGCCCGGGACAGGGGGGACAATGAGCAGTTCTTC.

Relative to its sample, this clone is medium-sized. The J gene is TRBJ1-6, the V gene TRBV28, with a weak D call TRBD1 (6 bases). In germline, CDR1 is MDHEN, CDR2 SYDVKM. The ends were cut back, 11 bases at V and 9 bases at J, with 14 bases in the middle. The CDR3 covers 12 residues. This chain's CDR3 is CAGRQGSSPLHF. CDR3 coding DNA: TGTGCCGGACGGCAGGGGAGTTCACCCCTCCACTTT.

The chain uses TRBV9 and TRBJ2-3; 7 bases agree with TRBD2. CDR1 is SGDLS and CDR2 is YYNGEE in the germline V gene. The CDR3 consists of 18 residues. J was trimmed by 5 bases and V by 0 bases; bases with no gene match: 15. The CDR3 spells CASSVAGLVDRSGDTQYF. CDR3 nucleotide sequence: TGTGCCAGCAGCGTAGCTGGACTAGTCGATCGCTCAGGAGATACGCAGTATTTT.